This TCR beta chain was observed in a study of cytomegalovirus exposure and HLA in healthy donors. This clone showed up just a few times. Its specificity is not known. The study's findings and limits: CMV serostatus alone was available as immune exposure information.

Vbeta (60) and Jbeta (13) primers were used in the PCR. Per the original methods: The authors later counted about 80 million unique TCR beta chains, 9.5 million to 11 million of them shared. This table comes from immunoSEQ multiplex PCR, and its TCRdb copy is limited to in-frame clones, with some not included. V and J calls and clone size are given by that table; D and trimming were obtained from the DNA. This table has some 110,000 clones, around 66% appearing once. The CDR3 totals 14 residues. Germline CDR1 and CDR2: MDHEN and SYDVKM. Trimming at V came to 4 bases and at J to 5 bases, leaving 2 bases not matched to a gene.

This receptor was identified in a woman aged 40 to 50 in good health and CMV-seropositive. Sequenced material: PBMCs. J is TRBJ1-1 and V is TRBV28, with 12 bases fitting TRBD1. The CDR3 nucleotides are TGTGCCAGCAGTTGGGACAGGGGGCGAACTGAAGCTTTCTTT. Its protein product is CASSWDRGRTEAFF.